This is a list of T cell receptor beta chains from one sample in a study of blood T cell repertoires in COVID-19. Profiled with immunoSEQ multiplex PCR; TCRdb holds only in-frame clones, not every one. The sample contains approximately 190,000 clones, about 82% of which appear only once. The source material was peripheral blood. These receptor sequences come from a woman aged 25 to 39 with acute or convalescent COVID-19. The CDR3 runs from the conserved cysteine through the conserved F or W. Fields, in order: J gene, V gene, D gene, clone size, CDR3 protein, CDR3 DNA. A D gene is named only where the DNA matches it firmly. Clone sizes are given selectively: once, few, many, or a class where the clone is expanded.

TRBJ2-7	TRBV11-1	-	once	CASSPIQGYEQYF	TGTGCCAGCAGCCCGATTCAGGGGTACGAGCAGTACTTC
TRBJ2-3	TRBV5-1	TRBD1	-	CASSITGVSDTQYF	TGCGCCAGCAGCATTACAGGGGTATCAGATACGCAGTATTTT
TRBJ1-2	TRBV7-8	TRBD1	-	CASSPTPTGDYGYTF	TGTGCCAGCAGCCCGACGCCAACAGGGGACTATGGCTACACCTTC
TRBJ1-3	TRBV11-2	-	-	CASSLQGGGNTIYF	TGTGCCAGCAGCCTACAGGGCGGTGGAAACACCATATATTTT
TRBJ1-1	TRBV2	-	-	CASRKTLNTEAFF	TGTGCCAGCAGGAAGACACTGAACACTGAAGCTTTCTTT
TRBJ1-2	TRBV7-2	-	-	CASSLTPGQSNYGYTF	TGTGCCAGCAGCTTAACTCCGGGACAATCTAACTATGGCTACACCTTC
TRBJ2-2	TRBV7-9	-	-	CASSHPTGNTGELFF	TGTGCCAGCAGCCATCCGACAGGGAACACCGGGGAGCTGTTTTTT
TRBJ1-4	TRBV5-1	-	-	CASSLAAGGPNEKLFF	TGCGCCAGCAGCTTGGCCGCTGGGGGCCCTAATGAAAAACTGTTTTTT
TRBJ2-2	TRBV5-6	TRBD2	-	CASSLWTSGITGELFF	TGTGCCAGCAGCTTATGGACTAGCGGGATAACCGGGGAGCTGTTTTTT
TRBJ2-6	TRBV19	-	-	CASSEQDSGANVLTF	TGTGCCAGTAGTGAACAGGACTCTGGGGCCAACGTCCTGACTTTC
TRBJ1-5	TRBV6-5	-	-	CASRSRGNQPQHF	TGTGCCAGCAGATCCAGGGGTAATCAGCCCCAGCATTTT
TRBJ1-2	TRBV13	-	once	CASSLGLGGYTF	TGTGCCAGCAGCTTAGGTCTAGGCGGCTACACCTTC
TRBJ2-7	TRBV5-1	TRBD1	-	CASNPGGATYEQYF	TGCGCCAGCAACCCAGGGGGCGCGACCTACGAGCAGTACTTC
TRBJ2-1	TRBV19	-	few	CGNSPNYNEQFF	TGTGGAAACTCGCCCAATTACAATGAGCAGTTCTTC
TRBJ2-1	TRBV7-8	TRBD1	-	CASSLAGQDEQFF	TGTGCCAGCAGCTTGGCGGGACAGGATGAGCAGTTCTTC
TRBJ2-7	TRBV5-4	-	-	CASSHRRGDNEQYF	TGTGCCAGCAGCCACCGGAGAGGGGACAACGAGCAGTACTTC
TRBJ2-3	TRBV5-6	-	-	CASSSLGGRIETDTQYF	TGTGCCAGCAGCTCCCTAGGAGGGAGGATTGAGACAGATACGCAGTATTTT
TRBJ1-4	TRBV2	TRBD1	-	CASSVDRGNEKLFF	TGTGCCAGCAGTGTGGACAGGGGGAATGAAAAACTGTTTTTT
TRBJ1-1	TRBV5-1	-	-	CASSRKGEAFF	TGCGCCAGCAGCCGTAAGGGGGAAGCTTTCTTT
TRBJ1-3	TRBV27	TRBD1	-	CASSSTGGNTIYF	TGTGCCAGCAGTTCGACAGGGGGAAACACCATATATTTT
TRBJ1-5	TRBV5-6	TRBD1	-	CASNQGTGWDQPQHF	TGTGCCAGCAACCAAGGGACAGGGTGGGATCAGCCCCAGCATTTT
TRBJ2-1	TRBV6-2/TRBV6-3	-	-	CASSYHAVYNEQFF	TGTGCCAGCAGTTACCACGCGGTGTACAATGAGCAGTTCTTC
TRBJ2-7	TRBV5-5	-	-	CASSFRSGLYEQYF	TGTGCCAGCAGCTTTCGGTCAGGTCTATACGAGCAGTACTTC
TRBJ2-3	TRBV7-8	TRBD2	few	CASSFSGRTDTQYF	TGTGCCAGCAGCTTTAGCGGGAGGACCGATACGCAGTATTTT
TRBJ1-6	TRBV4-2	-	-	CASSQGGVSSYNSPLHF	TGTGCCAGCAGCCAAGGGGGGGTGAGCTCTTATAATTCACCCCTCCACTTT
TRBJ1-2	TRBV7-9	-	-	CASSLQLDGYTF	TGTGCCAGCAGCTTACAGTTGGATGGCTACACCTTC
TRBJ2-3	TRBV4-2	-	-	CASSQDRRAAQYF	TGTGCCAGCAGCCAAGATAGGAGAGCTGCGCAGTATTTT
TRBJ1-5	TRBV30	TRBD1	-	CAWSFTGAGNQPQHF	TGTGCCTGGAGTTTTACAGGGGCCGGCAATCAGCCCCAGCATTTT
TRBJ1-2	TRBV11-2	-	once	CASSSDRTYGYTF	TGTGCCAGCAGCTCCGACAGGACCTATGGCTACACCTTC
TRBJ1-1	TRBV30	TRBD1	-	CAWLQGATEAFF	TGTGCCTGGCTACAGGGGGCCACTGAAGCTTTCTTT
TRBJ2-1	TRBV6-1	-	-	CASSAVAGSLYNEQFF	TGTGCCAGCAGTGCTGTCGCCGGTTCGTTGTACAATGAGCAGTTCTTC
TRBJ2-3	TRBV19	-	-	CASSIEGRAADTQYF	TGTGCCAGTAGTATAGAGGGCAGGGCGGCAGATACGCAGTATTTT
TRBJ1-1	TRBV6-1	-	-	CASSEVGRTEAFF	TGTGCCAGCAGTGAAGTTGGGAGGACTGAAGCTTTCTTT
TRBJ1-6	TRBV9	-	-	CASSVGGERSPLHF	TGTGCCAGCAGCGTTGGCGGGGAGAGGTCACCCCTCCACTTT
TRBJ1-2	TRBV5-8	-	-	CASSPRGTGVEGYTF	TGTGCCAGCAGCCCCCGGGGGACTGGTGTTGAAGGCTACACCTTC
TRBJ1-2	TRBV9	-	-	CASSVAAGADYGYTF	TGTGCCAGCAGCGTAGCCGCAGGGGCGGACTATGGCTACACCTTC
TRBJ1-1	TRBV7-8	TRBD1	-	CASSLVPTGWNTEAFF	TGTGCCAGCAGCTTAGTCCCGACAGGGTGGAACACTGAAGCTTTCTTT
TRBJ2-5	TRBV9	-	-	CASSAHVQETQYF	TGTGCCAGCAGCGCCCATGTCCAAGAGACCCAGTACTTC
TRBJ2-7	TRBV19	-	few	CASSINRVRGYEQYF	TGTGCCAGTAGTATAAACAGGGTTCGTGGATACGAGCAGTACTTC
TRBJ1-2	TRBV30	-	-	CAWRQAGYTF	TGTGCCTGGAGACAGGCTGGCTACACCTTC
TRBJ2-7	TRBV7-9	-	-	CASSLIGGDEQYF	TGTGCCAGCAGCTTAATTGGGGGCGACGAGCAGTACTTC